This T cell receptor beta chain was captured in a study of blood T cell repertoires in COVID-19. About the study: PBMCs, B-cell-depleted T cells, or T cells provided the cDNA or gDNA that made up the material.

Original methodology: Reference gene primer amplification gave estimated nucleated cell counts. Clones were read by immunoSEQ multiplex PCR, and TCRdb kept only the in-frame ones, dropping some. D and trimming were read from the DNA, whereas the V and J calls and clone size are those reported in that table. The sample shows approximately 430,000 clones, 75% to 90% of them seen only once. Trimming took 0 bases from V and 3 from J, leaving 13 bases between them. Germline loops: CDR1 MNHEY, CDR2 SVGAGI. CDR3 length equals 16 residues. This receptor was taken from a woman aged 25 to 39 with active or convalescent COVID-19. Sequencing was performed on peripheral blood. J is TRBJ2-3 and V is TRBV6-5; TRBD2 might be the D (7 bases). The CDR3 sequence is CASSYSWGRETDTQYF. DNA for the CDR3: TGTGCCAGCAGTTACTCGTGGGGGCGGGAGACAGATACGCAGTATTTT.